This T cell receptor (beta chain) was documented in a study of blood T cell repertoires in COVID-19. Profiling relied on immunoSEQ multiplex PCR, and the TCRdb table lists in-frame clones only, not all of them. The table includes 140,000 to 150,000 clones, 80% detected once. Germline values: CDR1 SGHRS, CDR2 YFSETQ. CDR3 length: 14 amino acids. Trimming cost V 4 bases and J 7 bases; bases outside gene matches: 3. The chain carries TRBV5-1 and TRBJ1-5, with 12 bases fitting TRBD1. The sequencing sample was made of peripheral blood. This sequence originates from a woman aged 45-60 years with acute or convalescent COVID-19. CDR3 nucleotide sequence: TGCGCCAGCAGCATAGGGACAGGGGGCCAGCCCCAGCATTTT. Protein sequence: CASSIGTGGQPQHF.